These T cell receptor beta chains were read from a single sample in a study of blood T cell repertoires in COVID-19. TCRdb's copy holds only in-frame clones and misses some; the assay was immunoSEQ multiplex PCR. Of about 74,000 clones detected, approximately 84% appear once; the ten largest clones hold less than 45%. Sequenced: peripheral blood. These TCRs come from a man aged 65 to 85 with acute or convalescent COVID-19. Each CDR3 is given with its conserved first and last residue. Fields, in order: V gene, D gene, J gene, clone size, CDR3 DNA, CDR3 protein. D genes are given only for firm matches. Clone size, where shown, is once, few, many, or a class for clones that have expanded.

>TRBV7-6|TRBD1|TRBJ1-1|.
TGTGCCAGCAGCGCATACAGGGGGAACACTGAAGCTTTCTTT
CASSAYRGNTEAFF
>TRBV5-1|.|TRBJ1-6|.
TGCGCCAGCAGCCCCTGGACAGCGAATAATTCACCCCTCCACTTT
CASSPWTANNSPLHF
>TRBV19|.|TRBJ1-2|.
TGTGCCAGTAGCCCCACCAGGGTCGTCGGCTATGGCTACACCTTC
CASSPTRVVGYGYTF
>TRBV3-1/TRBV3-2|TRBD1|TRBJ1-1|.
TGTGCCAGCAGCCAAGCAGGGGGCAGCGCTGAAGCTTTCTTT
CASSQAGGSAEAFF
>TRBV19|TRBD2|TRBJ2-7|once
TGTGCCAGTAGTCTGACTAGCGGAGCCCCCTACGAGCAGTACTTC
CASSLTSGAPYEQYF
>TRBV29-1|.|TRBJ1-4|.
TGCAGCGCTGAGGGCCAGGTTGACGAAAAACTGTTTTTT
CSAEGQVDEKLFF
>TRBV19|TRBD1|TRBJ1-5|.
TGTGCCAGTACCTGGGACAGTAGACAGCCCCAGCATTTT
CASTWDSRQPQHF
>TRBV5-4|.|TRBJ2-5|.
TGTGCCAGCAGTATTGTGGGGGGTGGAGAGACCCAGTACTTC
CASSIVGGGETQYF
>TRBV5-1|.|TRBJ2-7|.
TGCGCCAGCAGCCCCCGGGGGGCAGGGGCGACCTACGAGCAGTACTTC
CASSPRGAGATYEQYF
>TRBV18|.|TRBJ2-3|.
TGTGCCAGCTCACCAAGGGGAGGCTCTAGCACAGATACGCAGTATTTT
CASSPRGGSSTDTQYF
>TRBV6-6|TRBD1|TRBJ1-5|.
TGTGCCAGCAGCCAGACAGGGCCATATCAGCCCCAGCATTTT
CASSQTGPYQPQHF
>TRBV5-4|.|TRBJ1-5|.
TGTGCCAGCAGCTTGGATGCGGCCGTTAATCAGCCCCAGCATTTT
CASSLDAAVNQPQHF
>TRBV2|TRBD1|TRBJ1-2|.
TGTGCCAGCAGGGAGGGACAGGGGCGGGATGGCTACACCTTC
CASREGQGRDGYTF
>TRBV10-2|.|TRBJ1-1|.
TGCGCCAGCAGGGTGACACCTAACACTGAAGCTTTCTTT
CASRVTPNTEAFF
>TRBV6-2/TRBV6-3|.|TRBJ1-5|.
TGTGCCAGCAGCCTAGGGGGATCGGTTCAGCCCCAGCATTTT
CASSLGGSVQPQHF
>TRBV27|TRBD2|TRBJ2-7|.
TGTGCCAGCAGTAGCCCCCGGACTAGCGGAAGCTCCTACGAGCAGTACTTC
CASSSPRTSGSSYEQYF
>TRBV13|TRBD1|TRBJ1-1|.
TGTGCCAGCAGCAAGGACAGGGTGTCTCCTGAAGCTTTCTTT
CASSKDRVSPEAFF
>TRBV5-4|.|TRBJ2-2|.
TGTGCCAGCAGCTTGGCGGTGGACTCGAACACCGGGGAGCTGTTTTTT
CASSLAVDSNTGELFF
>TRBV5-4|TRBD1|TRBJ1-6|.
TGTGCCAGCAGGAGACAGGGCCTTAATTCACCCCTCCACTTT
CASRRQGLNSPLHF